This T cell receptor beta chain was recovered during a study of lymphopenia after photon versus proton radiotherapy (dated by TCRdb to about 2019). Background on the whole study: The immunological effects of photon versus proton radiation therapy were compared in patients with gastrointestinal tumors who developed high-grade lymphopenia. The goal of the study was to characterize the differences between the two radiation modalities in how they affect the immune system. The cohort comprised 20 or so patients with gastrointestinal tumors who received either photon or proton therapy and then developed lymphopenia. Findings and caveats that apply to the study as a whole: After the lymphocyte count nadir, repertoires from photon-treated patients showed oligoclonal expansion, particularly of CD8+ Temra cells, and this expansion drove the decline in diversity. The authors looked at the survival association only in patients who died, and they framed better survival with proton therapy as a possibility rather than a demonstrated result. Proton-treated patients stayed relatively stable during treatment, while photon-treated patients lost naive T cells and TCR diversity and gained effector/memory populations. Across the cohort, a larger post-nadir drop in TCR diversity was inversely correlated with overall survival time among patients who died.

Of note for this clone: Its antigen is not yet known. No per-base quality is available; no much larger clone lies one base away.

The library came from the immunoSEQ multiplex PCR assay. Alongside multiparametric flow cytometry, deep sequencing of rearranged TCR beta loci was used to profile the T cell repertoires. TCRdb took this table from immuneACCESS and kept in-frame rearrangements with V and J called. Such tables lack part of the clones; where checked against another copy, unresolved V genes explain under half of the gap, and the rest is unexplained. In this sample the table shows about 33,000 clones, about nine tenths of which occur a single time. The ten largest clones represent 6.8% of the sample. This clonotype was obtained from a woman aged 45-65 years with pancreatic cancer. Here the sequenced sample was peripheral blood, taken from a patient treated with photon-based radiotherapy.

The CDR3 region has the sequence CASSFLDTEQFF. At the DNA level, the sequence is TGTGCCAGCAGTTTTCTAGACACTGAGCAGTTCTTC. This sequence uses TRBV28 and TRBJ2-1, with no reliable assignment of the D segment. The junction shows trimming of 3 bases on V and 9 bases on J, plus 9 bases between the germline ends. CDR1 and CDR2 were assigned from the germline V gene as MDHEN and SYDVKM. The CDR3, from cysteine to phenylalanine, totals 12 residues. Only the CDR3 portion is preserved as DNA: 36 bases, with reading frame beginning at the first base.